Listed here are 14 T cell receptor beta chains from one sample, sequenced in a study of blood T cell repertoires in COVID-19. Measured with immunoSEQ multiplex PCR; TCRdb has only the in-frame clones, and not every one. The table shows around 190,000 clones, with around 82% occurring only once. Sequenced sample: PBMCs or T cells enriched from blood (not recorded which). These receptors were taken from a woman aged 50 to 60 with acute COVID-19.

The CDR3 DNA reads TGTGCCAGCAGTGAAGCCGGCGGCGTTACATACACCTTC. As protein: CASSEAGGVTYTF. V is TRBV6-1 and J is TRBJ1-2; D unresolved. V lost 0 bases to trimming and J lost 11 bases, with 13 bases between them. This CDR3 comprises 13 residues. Germline CDR1 MNHNS, CDR2 SASEGT.

This chain uses TRBV7-2 with TRBJ1-6, with a possible D match to TRBD1 (5 bases). V was pared by 4 bases and J by 7 bases, with 11 bases between. Germline loops: CDR1 SGHTA, CDR2 FQGNSA. The CDR3 has 14 residues. CDR3 DNA sequence: TGTGCCAGCAGCTCCCATAAGGGGAATTCACCCCTCCACTTT. Translating gives CASSSHKGNSPLHF.

The chain is built from TRBV27 and TRBJ2-1; 11 nucleotides match TRBD2. Germline V lookup: CDR1 MNHEY, CDR2 SMNVEV (reference sequence). V lost 4 bases and J lost 8; bases outside the gene matches: 16. There are 18 residues in the CDR3. This CDR3 reads CASSSSFPGLAASHEQFF. The CDR3 DNA reads TGTGCCAGCAGTTCCAGTTTCCCGGGACTAGCGGCGTCGCATGAGCAGTTCTTC.

The chain couples TRBV5-1 to TRBJ2-5; 12 bases match TRBD2. The CDR3 contains 16 residues. The germline V gene encodes CDR1 SGHRS and CDR2 YFSETQ. The ends lost 1 base at V and 5 bases at J; junction bases unmatched: 6. The CDR3 spells CASSLMSSGGAETQYF. DNA for the CDR3: TGCGCCAGCAGCTTGATGTCTAGCGGGGGGGCGGAGACCCAGTACTTC.

V usage is TRBV7-2 and J usage is TRBJ2-5, with D possibly TRBD1 on 5 matching bases. CDR3 length equals 14 residues. Germline values: CDR1 SGHTA, CDR2 FQGNSA. V was shortened by 3 bases and J by 3 bases, with 11 bases between the two germline ends. CDR3 sequence reads: CASSFYGREETQYF. In DNA form, the CDR3 reads TGTGCCAGCAGCTTCTATGGCAGGGAAGAGACCCAGTACTTC.

This clone came up a few times. The chain employs TRBV4-3 and TRBJ2-3; 9 nucleotides line up with TRBD2. CDR3 length: 15 residues. V gave up 1 base and J gave up 3 bases; unmatched junction bases: 2. From germline, CDR1 is LGHNA and CDR2 YSLEER. CDR3 in amino acids: CASSQASGVTDTQYF. In nucleotides, the CDR3 is TGCGCCAGCAGCCAAGCTAGCGGGGTAACAGATACGCAGTATTTT.

The chain recombines TRBV24-1 with TRBJ2-3, with 9 bases that match TRBD2. Germline trimming cut 4 bases from V and 4 bases from J; bases unmatched to any gene: 11. The CDR3 consists of 17 residues. Germline V gene sequence: CDR1 KGHDR, CDR2 SFDVKD. CDR3 DNA: TGTGCCACCAGTGACTCTGGGGGAGCGGGGGGCTCAGATACGCAGTATTTT. Protein: CATSDSGGAGGSDTQYF.

This clone came up once. The chain couples TRBV10-3 to TRBJ2-1; no definite D call. Looked up from germline, CDR1 is ENHRY and CDR2 is SYGVKD. The V end was cut by 6 bases, the J end by 9 bases, with 21 bases between. CDR3 length: 15 amino acids. The CDR3 DNA reads TGTGCCATCAGCTTTGAATTAGCCTCTGGAAGTGAGCAGTTCTTC. It yields the protein CAISFELASGSEQFF.

The chain carries TRBV4-3 and TRBJ2-7, with 8 bases matching TRBD1. V lost 4 bases, J lost 5 bases, and 1 base stayed unmatched. The CDR3 consists of 12 residues. Germline-derived CDR1 and CDR2 are LGHNA and YSLEER. The CDR3 region is CASSLDRDEQYV. Written as DNA, the CDR3 is TGCGCCAGCAGCCTGGACAGGGACGAGCAGTACGTC.

V and J are TRBV29-1 and TRBJ2-5, with 10 bases aligning to TRBD2. V was clipped by 7 bases and J by 5 bases; unmatched bases: 7. CDR1 SQVTM and CDR2 ANQGSEA come from the germline V gene. The CDR3 is 13 amino acids. In nucleotides, the CDR3 is TGCAGCGCGGCGACTAGCGGGCGGGAGACCCAGTACTTC. This gives the protein CSAATSGRETQYF.

The chain is built from TRBV24-1 and TRBJ2-1; 9 bases line up with TRBD1. Germline trimming cut 3 bases from V and 1 base from J; bases unmatched to any gene: 3. CDR3 length: 16 residues. Germline-derived CDR1 and CDR2 are KGHDR and SFDVKD. CDR3 DNA: TGTGCCACCAGTGATCCACAGGGGGCTTCCTACAATGAGCAGTTCTTC. Protein: CATSDPQGASYNEQFF.

The J gene is TRBJ1-1, the V gene TRBV9; a weak D match, TRBD1 (6 bases). Trimming cost V 1 base and J 4 bases, with 14 bases left between them. This CDR3 region has 15 residues. Germline values: CDR1 SGDLS, CDR2 YYNGEE. The CDR3 sequence: CASSVRAGVGTEAFF. The CDR3 DNA reads TGTGCCAGCAGCGTAAGAGCAGGGGTCGGCACTGAAGCTTTCTTT.

This clone was seen only a few times. The chain recombines TRBV7-2 with TRBJ2-2, with 8 bases matching TRBD1. Germline V lookup: CDR1 SGHTA, CDR2 FQGNSA. CDR3 length equals 15 residues. The ends lost 5 bases at V and 1 base at J; junction bases unmatched: 3. Written as DNA, the CDR3 is TGTGCCAGCAGCCCTGACAGGGGGAACACCGGGGAGCTGTTTTTT. It encodes CASSPDRGNTGELFF.

V is TRBV4-2 and J is TRBJ1-6; 8 nucleotides agree with TRBD1. V was pared by 5 bases and J by 4 bases, with 1 base of the junction left unmatched. This CDR3 is 14 amino acids long. From germline, CDR1 is LGHNA and CDR2 YNFKEQ. CDR3 sequence: CASSGQGYNSPLHF. Written as DNA, the CDR3 is TGTGCCAGCAGCGGACAGGGATATAATTCACCCCTCCACTTT.